The clone carrying this TCR beta chain was observed at least ten times. These data belong to a study of blood T cells in healthy people across ages. The use of a sample-barcoded 5' primer and a J-beta primer mix characterized a second PCR of 7 to 11 cycles. In TCRdb, the 5' RACE reads were re-called with MiXCR into one record per CDR3 protein. The sample records fewer than 2,000,000 distinct CDR3 sequences, roughly a third being singletons. This CDR3 contains 17 residues. CDR1 is PRHDT, CDR2 FYEKMQ, per germline (reference sequence). V was trimmed by 6 bases and J by 2 bases, leaving 22 bases between them. Whenever a sample was processed, at least 6 million PBMCs were isolated.

The TCR originated in a woman aged 25 to 39 in good health. The chain joins TRBV13 to TRBJ2-5; D possibly corresponds to TRBD2 (7 bases). Sequencing was performed on blood. The DNA for the CDR3 is TGTGCCAGCAGTTGGGGGGCCAGGACTAGTCTGCAAGAGACCCAGTACTTC. Its translation is CASSWGARTSLQETQYF.